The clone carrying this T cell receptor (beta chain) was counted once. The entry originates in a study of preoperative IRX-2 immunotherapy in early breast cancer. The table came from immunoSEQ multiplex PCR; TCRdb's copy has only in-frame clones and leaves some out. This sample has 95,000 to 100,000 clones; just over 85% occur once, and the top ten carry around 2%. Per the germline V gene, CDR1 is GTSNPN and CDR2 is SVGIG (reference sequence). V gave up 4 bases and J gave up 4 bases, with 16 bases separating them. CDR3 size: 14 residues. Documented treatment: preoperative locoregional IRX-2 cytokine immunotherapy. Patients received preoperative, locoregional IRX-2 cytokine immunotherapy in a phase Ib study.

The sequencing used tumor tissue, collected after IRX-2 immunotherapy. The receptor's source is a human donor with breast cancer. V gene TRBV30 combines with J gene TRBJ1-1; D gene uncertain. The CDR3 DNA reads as TGTGCCTGGATTTCGTGGGTGGGGATCACTGAAGCTTTCTTT. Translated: CAWISWVGITEAFF.